The 22 T cell receptor beta chains reported below all come from one sample, sequenced in a study of T cell repertoires in cytomegalovirus infection. In TCRdb, the reads were re-called with MiXCR into one record per CDR3 protein. This table holds about 360,000 distinct CDR3 sequences, around 18% found once. Input material: PBMCs. The receptors shown here come from a human donor in good health (CMV status not recorded). Some clones in this sample may be carry-over from other donors' samples.

This clonotype was seen a handful of times. The chain couples TRBV20-1 to TRBJ1-2; weak D call: TRBD1 (5 bases). The CDR3 has 13 amino acids. Per the germline V gene, CDR1 is DFQATT and CDR2 is SNEGSKA (reference sequence). The V gene lost 6 bases and the J gene lost 5 bases, with 16 bases spanning the gap. CDR3 in DNA: TGCAGTGCCAGAACCCCGAGGGGTTATGGCTACACCTTC. Protein product: CSARTPRGYGYTF.

The V call is TRBV7-2, the J call TRBJ2-3, with 9 bases that match TRBD2. Losses at the gene ends were 5 bases for V and 4 bases for J; bases not matched to a gene: 7. Per the germline V gene, CDR1 is SGHTA and CDR2 is FQGNSA. The CDR3 runs to 15 residues. CDR3 protein: CASSISGRGSDTQYF. CDR3 DNA sequence: TGTGCCAGCAGCATTAGCGGGAGAGGGTCAGATACGCAGTATTTT.

The CDR3 here is CASSLDRSERNTIYF. The CDR3 bases are TGTGCCAGCAGCTTAGACAGGTCGGAGAGAAACACCATATATTTT. The chain employs TRBV7-2 and TRBJ1-3; a possible D gene is TRBD1 (5 bases). The CDR3 spans 15 residues. Germline CDR1 reads SGHTA; CDR2 reads FQGNSA. Trimming removed 1 base from V and 5 bases from J, with 12 bases in between.

Many counts were recorded for this clonotype. The CDR3 protein is CSARDYRGSNQPQHF. DNA of the CDR3: TGCAGTGCTAGAGATTACAGGGGGAGCAATCAGCCCCAGCATTTT. The rearrangement links TRBV20-1 to TRBJ1-5, with TRBD1 matching over 8 bases. The junction had 2 bases not matched to a gene; V was cut back by 0 bases and J by 1 base. Germline V CDR1 and CDR2: DFQATT, SNEGSKA (reference sequence). The CDR3 covers 15 residues.

V and J are TRBV7-9 and TRBJ1-1; possible D gene TRBD1, 6 bases. CDR3 length: 16 amino acids. V shed 6 bases and J shed 4 bases, with 21 bases lying between them. Looked up from germline, CDR1 is SEHNR and CDR2 is FQNEAQ (reference sequence). The DNA of the CDR3 is TGTGCCAGCAGTCATATTCGGGGGGGCCGGCCCACTGAAGCTTTCTTT. As protein: CASSHIRGGRPTEAFF.

The gene calls are TRBV24-1 and TRBJ2-2; tentative D call: TRBD1 (6 bases). V was cut by 4 bases and J by 3 bases, with 11 bases left in between. The germline V gene has CDR1 KGHDR and CDR2 SFDVKD. The CDR3 extends over 15 amino acids. Here the CDR3 DNA reads TGTGCCACCAGTGAGAACAGACAGGACACCGGGGAGCTGTTTTTT. This codes for CATSENRQDTGELFF.

The CDR3 protein is CSARLGNQPQHF. Here the CDR3 DNA reads TGCAGTGCTAGACTCGGGAATCAGCCCCAGCATTTT. The chain joins TRBV20-1 to TRBJ1-5; D is unresolved. Trimming cost V 2 bases and J 4 bases, with 6 bases left between them. This CDR3 spans 12 amino acids. Looked up from germline, CDR1 is DFQATT and CDR2 is SNEGSKA (reference sequence).

The chain joins TRBV19 to TRBJ2-1; 9 bases match TRBD2. The CDR3 has 16 amino acids. Germline V CDR1 and CDR2: LNHDA, SQIVND (reference sequence). V gave up 7 bases and J gave up 3 bases; unmatched junction bases: 10. The CDR3 sequence is CASTPALAGSYNEQFF. The CDR3 region has the DNA TGTGCCAGTACTCCAGCTCTAGCGGGAAGCTACAATGAGCAGTTCTTC. Full variable domain (remainder filled in from reference TRBV19 and TRBJ2-1): DGGITQSPKYLFRKEGQNVTLSCEQNLNHDAMYWYRQDPGQGLRLIYYSQIVNDFQKGDIAEGYSVSREKKESFPLTVTSAQKNPTAFYLCASTPALAGSYNEQFFGPGTRLTVL.

With respect to this clonotype: One junction end disagrees with the germline gene, perhaps due to a read error. J is TRBJ2-7 and V is TRBV2; TRBD1 aligns across 7 bases. CDR1 is SNHLY and CDR2 is FYNNEI in the germline V gene. The CDR3 loop spans 14 amino acids. CDR3 DNA: TGTGCCAGCAGTGAGCAGGGGGAGTCCTACGAGCAGGACTTC. Its protein is CASSEQGESYEQDF.

This clonotype has at least ten counts. The genes are TRBV19 and TRBJ1-4, with TRBD1 as a possible D gene (6 bases). Per germline, CDR1 LNHDA and CDR2 SQIVND (reference sequence). Trimming left V 9 bases short and J 3 bases short, with 17 bases between. The CDR3 has 15 residues. CDR3 protein: CASVPRGVANEKLFF. The CDR3 bases are TGTGCCAGCGTCCCGAGGGGGGTGGCTAATGAAAAACTGTTTTTT.

The chain joins TRBV5-4 to TRBJ2-3; 9 bases are shared with TRBD1. Per the germline V gene, CDR1 is SGHNT and CDR2 is YYREEE (reference sequence). This CDR3 spans 16 amino acids. V was clipped by 1 base and J by 2 bases; unmatched bases: 5. The CDR3 DNA sequence: TGTGCCAGCAGCTTGCCCGGGACAGGGATCACAGATACGCAGTATTTT. Translation gives CASSLPGTGITDTQYF.

The rearrangement links TRBV5-6 to TRBJ2-3, with D perhaps being TRBD1 or TRBD2 (5 bases each). This CDR3 region has 14 residues. The germline gives CDR1 SGHDT, CDR2 YYEEEE. Trimming cost V 3 bases and J 5 bases, with 13 bases left between them. In nucleotides, the CDR3 is TGTGCCAGCAGCTACATAGAGGGGCGAGATACGCAGTATTTT. This encodes CASSYIEGRDTQYF.

The J gene is TRBJ2-4, the V gene TRBV7-9, with a tentative D call TRBD2 (6 bases). The V gene lost 5 bases and the J gene lost 1 base, with 12 bases spanning the gap. Germline CDR1 is SEHNR and CDR2 is FQNEAQ (reference sequence). CDR3 length equals 15 residues. CDR3 sequence: CASSRGEWAKNIQYF. CDR3 DNA sequence: TGTGCCAGCAGCCGCGGGGAGTGGGCCAAAAACATTCAGTACTTC.

The chain employs TRBV18 and TRBJ2-1; D ambiguous. Trimming shortened V by 3 bases and J by 1 base, and 10 bases separated the two germline ends. Germline CDR1 and CDR2: KGHSH and LQKENI. This CDR3 contains 15 residues. The CDR3: CASSPAVGSYNEQFF. CDR3 nucleotides: TGTGCCAGCTCACCCGCAGTGGGATCCTACAATGAGCAGTTCTTC.

This clonotype was seen a few times. V is TRBV18 and J is TRBJ2-7; 7 bases are a match to TRBD2. The trim removed 2 bases at V and 2 bases at J, leaving 6 bases unmatched. The CDR3 spans 15 residues. Germline V CDR1 and CDR2: KGHSH, LQKENI. The CDR3 region has the DNA TGTGCCAGCTCACCAGGGAGGGACGTGGCCTACGAGCAGTACTTC. Residues: CASSPGRDVAYEQYF.

CDR3 protein: CASSGLTKNTEAFF. CDR3 sequence (DNA): TGCGCCAGCAGCGGGTTAACTAAGAACACTGAAGCTTTCTTT. The chain has TRBV5-1 and TRBJ1-1, with unresolved D. Deletions cut 4 bases from V and 1 base from J, with 11 bases between. CDR1 and CDR2 (germline): SGHRS, YFSETQ. The CDR3 totals 14 residues.

The rearrangement joins TRBV4-1 to TRBJ2-7, with a tentative D call TRBD2 (6 bases). CDR1 and CDR2 from the germline V gene are MGHRA and YSYEKL. The CDR3 is 15 residues long. Between the trimmed V and J ends, which lost 6 bases and 0 bases, there was a span of 15 bases. CDR3 sequence: CASRTSLGGSYEQYF. In DNA, the CDR3 is TGCGCCAGCAGGACGAGTCTGGGGGGCTCCTACGAGCAGTACTTC.

This chain links TRBV5-1 with TRBJ2-7, with unresolved D. CDR3 length equals 15 residues. The germline CDR1 and CDR2 sequences are SGHRS and YFSETQ. The V gene lost 3 bases and the J gene lost 2 bases, with 15 bases spanning the gap. The CDR3 here is CASSSDARRAYEQYF. Written as DNA, the CDR3 is TGCGCCAGCAGCTCAGACGCGCGTAGGGCCTACGAGCAGTACTTC.

This clonotype was detected many times. The V and J genes are TRBV7-6 and TRBJ2-1; D might be TRBD2 (5 bases). V shed 4 bases and J shed 9 bases, with 16 bases lying between them. The CDR3 is made up of 14 amino acids. Germline CDR1 reads SGHVS; CDR2 reads FNYEAQ. The CDR3 DNA reads as TGTGCCAGCAGCTCCCAGTTTGGACTTTTTGAGCAGTTCTTC. Its translation is CASSSQFGLFEQFF.

The genes are TRBV20-1 and TRBJ2-5, with TRBD1 as a possible D gene (6 bases). Germline lookup yields CDR1 DFQATT and CDR2 SNEGSKA (reference sequence). Trimming took 6 bases from V and 7 from J, leaving 9 bases between them. The CDR3 spans 10 residues. CDR3 coding DNA: TGCAGTGCCGGCAGGGGGACCCAGTACTTC. The encoded protein is CSAGRGTQYF.

In this sample, this clonotype turned up a few times. The chain couples TRBV7-9 to TRBJ1-1; a weak D match, TRBD1 (6 bases). This CDR3 has 15 residues. V lost 3 bases and J 2 bases, leaving 13 bases between the germline ends. Germline assignment: CDR1 SEHNR and CDR2 FQNEAQ (reference sequence). In nucleotides, the CDR3 is TGTGCCAGCAGCTTTTCAGGGGCAGGTAACACTGAAGCTTTCTTT. It yields the protein CASSFSGAGNTEAFF. The full variable domain, rest sourced from reference TRBV7-9 and TRBJ1-1, is DTGVSQNPRHKITKRGQNVTFRCDPISEHNRLYWYRQTLGQGPEFLTYFQNEAQLEKSRLLSDRFSAERPKGSFSTLEIQRTEQGDSAMYLCASSFSGAGNTEAFFGQGTRLTVV.

This clonotype was found many times. This chain links TRBV12-3 or TRBV12-4 with TRBJ2-3, with D perhaps matching TRBD2 (6 bases). The V and J ends lost 7 bases and 6 bases respectively, with 20 bases between them. This CDR3 has 15 residues. CDR3 coding DNA: TGTGCCAGCACCCCCTTCGGAGGGGAATTGGATACGCAGTATTTT. This sequence encodes CASTPFGGELDTQYF.